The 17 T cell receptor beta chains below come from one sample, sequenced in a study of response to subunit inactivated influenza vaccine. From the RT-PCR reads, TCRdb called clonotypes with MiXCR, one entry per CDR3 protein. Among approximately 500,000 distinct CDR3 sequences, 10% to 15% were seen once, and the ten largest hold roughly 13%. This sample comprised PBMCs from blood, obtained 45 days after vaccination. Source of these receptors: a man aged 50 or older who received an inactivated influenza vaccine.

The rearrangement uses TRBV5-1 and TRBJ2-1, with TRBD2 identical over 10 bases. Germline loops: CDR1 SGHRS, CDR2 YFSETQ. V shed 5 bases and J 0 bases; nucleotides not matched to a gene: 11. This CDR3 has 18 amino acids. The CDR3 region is CASSSGTSALSSYNEQFF. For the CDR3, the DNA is TGCGCCAGCAGTTCCGGGACTAGCGCATTGAGCTCCTACAATGAGCAGTTCTTC.

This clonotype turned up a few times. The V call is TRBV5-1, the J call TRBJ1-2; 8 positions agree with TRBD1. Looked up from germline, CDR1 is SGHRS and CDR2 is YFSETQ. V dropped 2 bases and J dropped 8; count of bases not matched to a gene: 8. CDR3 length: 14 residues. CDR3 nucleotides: TGCGCCAGCAGCTTCTCACAGGGGGTCGACGGCTACACCTTC. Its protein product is CASSFSQGVDGYTF.

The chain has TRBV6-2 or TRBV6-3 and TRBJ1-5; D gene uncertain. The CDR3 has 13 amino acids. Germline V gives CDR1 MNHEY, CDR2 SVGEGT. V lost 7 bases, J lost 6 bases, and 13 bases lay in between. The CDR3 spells CASTTRDGQPQHF. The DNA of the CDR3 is TGTGCCAGCACAACCCGAGACGGTCAGCCCCAGCATTTT.

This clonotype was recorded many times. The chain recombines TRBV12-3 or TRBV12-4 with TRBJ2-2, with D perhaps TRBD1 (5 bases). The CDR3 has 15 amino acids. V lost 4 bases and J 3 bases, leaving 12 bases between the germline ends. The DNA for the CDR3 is TGTGCCAGCAGTTATCAGGGAATTTACACCGGGGAGCTGTTTTTT. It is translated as CASSYQGIYTGELFF.

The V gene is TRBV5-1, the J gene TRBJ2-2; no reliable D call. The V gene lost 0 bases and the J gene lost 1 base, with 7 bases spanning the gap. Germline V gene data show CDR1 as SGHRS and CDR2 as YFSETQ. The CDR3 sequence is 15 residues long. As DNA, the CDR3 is TGCGCCAGCAGCTTGGAGGTTATGAACACCGGGGAGCTGTTTTTT. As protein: CASSLEVMNTGELFF.

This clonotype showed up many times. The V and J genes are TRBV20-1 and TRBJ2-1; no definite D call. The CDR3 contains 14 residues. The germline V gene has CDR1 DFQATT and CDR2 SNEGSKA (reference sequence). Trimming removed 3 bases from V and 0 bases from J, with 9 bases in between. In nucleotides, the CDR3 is TGCAGTGCTAGTCTCATCTCCTCCTACAATGAGCAGTTCTTC. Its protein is CSASLISSYNEQFF.

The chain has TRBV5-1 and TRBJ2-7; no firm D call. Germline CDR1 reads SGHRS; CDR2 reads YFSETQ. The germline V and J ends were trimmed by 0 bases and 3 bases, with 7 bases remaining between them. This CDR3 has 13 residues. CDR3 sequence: CASSLAPHYEQYF. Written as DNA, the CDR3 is TGCGCCAGCAGCTTGGCCCCACACTACGAGCAGTACTTC.

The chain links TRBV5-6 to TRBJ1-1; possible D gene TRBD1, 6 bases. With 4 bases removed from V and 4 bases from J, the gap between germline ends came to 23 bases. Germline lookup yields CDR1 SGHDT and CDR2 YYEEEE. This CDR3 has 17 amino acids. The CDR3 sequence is CASSTESLGDTSTEAFF. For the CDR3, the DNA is TGTGCCAGCAGCACGGAATCTCTCGGGGACACAAGCACTGAAGCTTTCTTT. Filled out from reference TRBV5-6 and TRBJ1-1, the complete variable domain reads DAGVTQSPTHLIKTRGQQVTLRCSPKSGHDTVSWYQQALGQGPQFIFQYYEEEERQRGNFPDRFSGHQFPNYSSELNVNALLLGDSALYLCASSTESLGDTSTEAFFGQGTRLTVV.

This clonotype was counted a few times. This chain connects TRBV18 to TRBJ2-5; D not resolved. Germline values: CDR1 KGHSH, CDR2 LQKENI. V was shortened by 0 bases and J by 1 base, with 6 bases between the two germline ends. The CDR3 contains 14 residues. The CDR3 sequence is CASSPPVSQETQYF. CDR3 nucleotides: TGTGCCAGCTCACCACCGGTCTCCCAAGAGACCCAGTACTTC.

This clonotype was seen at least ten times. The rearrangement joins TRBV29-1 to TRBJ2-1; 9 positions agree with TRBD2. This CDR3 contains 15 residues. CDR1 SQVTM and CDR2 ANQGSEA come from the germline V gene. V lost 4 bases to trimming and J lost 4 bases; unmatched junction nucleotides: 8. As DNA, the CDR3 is TGCAGCGTTGTTCGTACTAGCGGGCAGTACAATGAGCAGTTCTTC. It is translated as CSVVRTSGQYNEQFF.

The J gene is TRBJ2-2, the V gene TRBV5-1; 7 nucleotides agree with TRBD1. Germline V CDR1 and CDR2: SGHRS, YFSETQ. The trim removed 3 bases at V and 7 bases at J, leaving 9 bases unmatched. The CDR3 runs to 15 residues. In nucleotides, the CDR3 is TGCGCCAGCAGCTCCTCCGGGACAGTTGGCGGGGAGCTGTTTTTT. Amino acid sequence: CASSSSGTVGGELFF.

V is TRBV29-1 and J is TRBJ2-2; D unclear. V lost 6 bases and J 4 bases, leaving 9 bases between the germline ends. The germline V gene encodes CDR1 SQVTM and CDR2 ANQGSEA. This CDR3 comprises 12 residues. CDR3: CSVGIVTGELFF. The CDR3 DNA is TGCAGCGTAGGTATTGTCACCGGGGAGCTGTTTTTT.

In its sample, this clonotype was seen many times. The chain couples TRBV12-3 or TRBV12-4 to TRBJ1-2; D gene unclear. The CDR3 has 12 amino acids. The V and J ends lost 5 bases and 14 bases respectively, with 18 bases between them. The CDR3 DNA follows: TGTGCCAGCAGTCCGGACGGTAACCTACGGACCTTC. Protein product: CASSPDGNLRTF.

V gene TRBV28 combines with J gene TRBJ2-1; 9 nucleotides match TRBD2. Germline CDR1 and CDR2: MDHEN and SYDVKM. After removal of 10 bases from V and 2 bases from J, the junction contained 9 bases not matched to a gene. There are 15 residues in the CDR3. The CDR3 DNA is TGTGCCATACTGAAAGCGGGAGGCCCCTACAATGAGCAGTTCTTC. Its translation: CAILKAGGPYNEQFF.

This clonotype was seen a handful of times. The CDR3 loop reads CSVGWREREQFF. For the CDR3, the DNA is TGCAGCGTTGGATGGAGGGAGCGTGAGCAGTTCTTC. The chain joins TRBV29-1 to TRBJ2-1; possibly TRBD2 for D (6 bases). CDR3 length: 12 residues. V was cut by 4 bases and J by 9 bases, with 13 bases left in between. Germline CDR1 is SQVTM and CDR2 is ANQGSEA.

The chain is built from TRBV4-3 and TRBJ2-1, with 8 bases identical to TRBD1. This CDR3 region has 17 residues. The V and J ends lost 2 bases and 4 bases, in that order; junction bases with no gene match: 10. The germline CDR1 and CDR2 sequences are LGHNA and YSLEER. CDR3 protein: CASSQIGTGRIYNEQFF. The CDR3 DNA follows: TGCGCCAGCAGCCAAATTGGGACAGGACGCATATACAATGAGCAGTTCTTC.

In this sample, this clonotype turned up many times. CDR3 bases: TGTGCCAGCAGTTACTCGGAGGGGCGTGGCTACACCTTC. Its protein product is CASSYSEGRGYTF. V and J are TRBV6-6 and TRBJ1-2; TRBD1 is a possible D gene (5 bases). The germline V gene encodes CDR1 MNHNY and CDR2 SVGAGI (reference sequence). V was shortened by 0 bases and J by 7 bases, with 9 bases between the two germline ends. The CDR3 consists of 13 residues.